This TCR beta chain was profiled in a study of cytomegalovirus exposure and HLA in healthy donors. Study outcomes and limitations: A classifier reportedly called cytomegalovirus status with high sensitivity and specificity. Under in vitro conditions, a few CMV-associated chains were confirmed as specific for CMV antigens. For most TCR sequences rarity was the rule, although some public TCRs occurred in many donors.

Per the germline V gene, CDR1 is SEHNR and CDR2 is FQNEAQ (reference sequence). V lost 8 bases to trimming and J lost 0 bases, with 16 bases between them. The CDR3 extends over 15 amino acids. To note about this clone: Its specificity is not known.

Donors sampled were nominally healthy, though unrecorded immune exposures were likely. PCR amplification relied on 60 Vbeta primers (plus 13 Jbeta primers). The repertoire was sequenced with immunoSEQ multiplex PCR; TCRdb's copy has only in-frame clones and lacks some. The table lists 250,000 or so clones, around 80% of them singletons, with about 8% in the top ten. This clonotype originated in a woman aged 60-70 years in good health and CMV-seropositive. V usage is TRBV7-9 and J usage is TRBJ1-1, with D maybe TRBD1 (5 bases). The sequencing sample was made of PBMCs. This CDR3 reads CASEDLGGMNTEAFF. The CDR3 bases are TGTGCCAGCGAGGACCTCGGGGGAATGAACACTGAAGCTTTCTTT.